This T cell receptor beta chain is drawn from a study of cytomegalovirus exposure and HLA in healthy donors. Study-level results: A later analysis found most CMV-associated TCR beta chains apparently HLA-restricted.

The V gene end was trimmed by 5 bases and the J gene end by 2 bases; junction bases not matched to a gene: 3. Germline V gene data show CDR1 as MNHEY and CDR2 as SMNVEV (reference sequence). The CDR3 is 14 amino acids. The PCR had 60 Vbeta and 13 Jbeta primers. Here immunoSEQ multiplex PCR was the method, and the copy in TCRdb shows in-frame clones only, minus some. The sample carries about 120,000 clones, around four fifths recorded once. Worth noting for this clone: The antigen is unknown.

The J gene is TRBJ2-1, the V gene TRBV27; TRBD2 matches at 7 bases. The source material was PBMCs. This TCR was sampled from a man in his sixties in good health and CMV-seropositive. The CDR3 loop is CASSSGKAYNEQFF. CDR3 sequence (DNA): TGTGCCAGCAGTAGCGGGAAGGCCTACAATGAGCAGTTCTTC.